These 27 T cell receptor beta chains came from one sample sequenced in a study of regulatory T cells in long-lasting Graves disease. Relying on iRepertoire HTBI primers and Arm-PCR of CDR3 regions, the team built TCR beta libraries. A single record per CDR3 protein comes from TCRdb applying MiXCR to the multiplex PCR reads. Here the sample spans 600,000 to 650,000 distinct CDR3 sequences, approximately 15% being singletons. The time point was: newly diagnosed GD, antithyroid drugs for less than 3 months. PBMC RNA served as the TCR library source. This sample was shared with a second study, whose subject was T cells in Graves' hyperthyroidism and ophthalmopathy.

The input for sequencing was peripheral blood mononuclear cells (PBMCs), taken at new diagnosis, from a patient treated with antithyroid drugs. These receptors were obtained from a woman aged 25 to 45 with Graves disease.

This clonotype showed up just a few times. This chain joins TRBV10-3 and TRBJ2-5, with 8 bases identical to TRBD2. The germline V gene encodes CDR1 ENHRY and CDR2 SYGVKD. The CDR3 length is 16 residues. The trim removed 3 bases at V and 1 base at J, leaving 7 bases unmatched. The CDR3 region is CAISDPKGTSQETQYF. The CDR3 DNA is TGTGCCATCAGTGATCCCAAAGGGACTAGCCAAGAGACCCAGTACTTC.

This clonotype was counted many times. This chain uses TRBV7-9 with TRBJ2-1, with 7 bases that match TRBD1. Germline V gives CDR1 SEHNR, CDR2 FQNEAQ (reference sequence). This CDR3 is 15 amino acids long. The V gene end was trimmed by 5 bases and the J gene end by 5 bases; junction bases not matched to a gene: 9. CDR3 residues: CASSPGQDWDNEQFF. The CDR3 DNA is TGTGCCAGCAGCCCCGGACAGGATTGGGACAATGAGCAGTTCTTC. The whole variable domain, remainder taken from reference TRBV7-9 and TRBJ2-1, is DTGVSQNPRHKITKRGQNVTFRCDPISEHNRLYWYRQTLGQGPEFLTYFQNEAQLEKSRLLSDRFSAERPKGSFSTLEIQRTEQGDSAMYLCASSPGQDWDNEQFFGPGTRLTVL.

As for this clonotype: A much larger clone lies a single base off, so this may be a read error. The gene calls are TRBV6-1 and TRBJ1-2; TRBD1 aligns across 9 bases. This CDR3 is built from 14 residues. CDR1 and CDR2 (germline): MNHNS, SASEGT. The CDR3 DNA follows: TGTGCCGGCAGTGTCCGGGACAGGGAAACTGGCTACACCTTC. Its translation is CAGSVRDRETGYTF.

The sample holds a few counts of this clonotype. The V call is TRBV20-1, the J call TRBJ2-7, with 12 bases lining up with TRBD2. CDR1 is DFQATT and CDR2 is SNEGSKA in the germline V gene (reference sequence). Trimming took 5 bases from V and 2 from J; bases not matched to a gene: 4. The CDR3 spans 14 residues. This CDR3 reads CSAGRTSGTYEQYF. The DNA of the CDR3 is TGCAGTGCTGGCCGGACTAGCGGGACCTACGAGCAGTACTTC.

There are many counts of this clonotype. The chain employs TRBV12-3 or TRBV12-4 and TRBJ2-7; D is tentatively TRBD1 or TRBD2 (6 bases each). Trimming stripped 7 bases from V and 3 bases from J, with 19 bases between. The CDR3 is 15 amino acids. DNA for the CDR3: TGTGCCAGCACCTTAGAACAGGGAGGAAACTACGAGCAGTACTTC. Translated: CASTLEQGGNYEQYF.

This clonotype was seen repeatedly, ten times or more. The rearrangement uses TRBV19 and TRBJ2-7; D is perhaps TRBD1 or TRBD2 (6 bases each). V was clipped by 9 bases and J by 0 bases, with 15 bases between them. Germline CDR1 is LNHDA and CDR2 is SQIVND (reference sequence). CDR3 length equals 14 residues. The CDR3 spells CASSDGGHSYEQYF. CDR3 nucleotides: TGTGCCAGCAGCGACGGGGGCCACTCCTACGAGCAGTACTTC.

This clonotype has just a few counts. The V call is TRBV18, the J call TRBJ1-4; no clear D gene. The CDR3 spans 12 residues. In germline, CDR1 is KGHSH, CDR2 LQKENI. The V gene lost 8 bases and the J gene lost 4 bases, with 8 bases spanning the gap. The DNA for the CDR3 is TGTGCCAGCCGAACAGTTAATGAAAAACTGTTTTTT. It yields the protein CASRTVNEKLFF.

This chain links TRBV4-1 with TRBJ1-2, with TRBD1 as a possible D gene (6 bases). Trimming removed 5 bases from V and 6 bases from J, with 16 bases in between. CDR1 MGHRA and CDR2 YSYEKL come from the germline V gene. The CDR3 contains 14 residues. The CDR3 coding sequence is TGCGCCAGCAGCTCCATCGACAGGATAGATGGCTACACCTTC. Residues: CASSSIDRIDGYTF.

This clonotype appeared many times. V gene TRBV7-2 combines with J gene TRBJ1-1, with D possibly being TRBD1 (6 bases). V lost 6 bases, J lost 11 bases, and 10 bases lay in between. This CDR3 has 10 amino acids. Germline CDR1 is SGHTA and CDR2 is FQGNSA. The CDR3 coding sequence is TGTGCCAGCAGGGCAGGGGATGCTTTCTTT. The encoded protein is CASRAGDAFF.

V is TRBV11-1 and J is TRBJ2-6; 8 nucleotides line up with TRBD1. V was pared by 4 bases and J by 3 bases, with 5 bases of the junction left unmatched. Per germline, CDR1 SGHAT and CDR2 FQDESV (reference sequence). The CDR3 covers 16 residues. The CDR3: CASSYTTGVGANVLTF. The CDR3 DNA reads TGTGCCAGCAGCTACACGACAGGGGTTGGGGCCAACGTCCTGACTTTC.

This clonotype was observed at least ten times. This chain joins TRBV24-1 and TRBJ2-2; D gene unclear. V was cut by 0 bases and J by 3 bases, with 4 bases left in between. Germline V gene data show CDR1 as KGHDR and CDR2 as SFDVKD. The CDR3 sequence is 14 residues long. The CDR3 region has the DNA TGTGCCACCAGTGATTTGGAGGACACCGGGGAGCTGTTTTTT. Translating gives CATSDLEDTGELFF.

This clonotype was observed many times. V is TRBV28 and J is TRBJ2-5; TRBD2 agrees at 7 bases. V dropped 8 bases and J dropped 4; count of bases not matched to a gene: 13. Germline values: CDR1 MDHEN, CDR2 SYDVKM. The CDR3 sequence is 15 residues long. CDR3 loop: CASGGERLGGETQYF. The CDR3 DNA is TGTGCCAGCGGGGGGGAGCGACTAGGCGGAGAGACCCAGTACTTC.

A few counts support this clonotype. V and J are TRBV3-1 and TRBJ1-2; D is undetermined. The CDR3 consists of 15 residues. The ends were cut back, 1 base at V and 4 bases at J, with 13 bases in the middle. Germline values: CDR1 LGHDT, CDR2 YNNKEL (reference sequence). This CDR3 is CASSQGLGSVYGYTF. CDR3 DNA: TGTGCCAGCAGCCAAGGGCTAGGTTCTGTCTATGGCTACACCTTC.

Ten or more counts support this clonotype. The genes are TRBV18 and TRBJ1-2; D gene uncertain. This CDR3 region has 14 residues. Germline CDR1 KGHSH, CDR2 LQKENI. The V end was cut by 3 bases, the J end by 4 bases, with 12 bases between. The CDR3 loop reads CASSPQESLYGYTF. The CDR3 DNA reads TGTGCCAGCTCACCGCAGGAGTCCCTCTATGGCTACACCTTC. The full variable domain, its missing parts supplied by reference TRBV18 and TRBJ1-2, is NAGVMQNPRHLVRRRGQEARLRCSPMKGHSHVYWYRQLPEEGLKFMVYLQKENIIDESGMPKERFSAEFPKEGPSILRIQQVVRGDSAAYFCASSPQESLYGYTFGSGTRLTVV.

The chain has TRBV30 and TRBJ2-2; D unclear. CDR1 is GTSNPN, CDR2 SVGIG, per germline (reference sequence). Trimming removed 1 base at V and 5 bases at J, with 5 bases between. The CDR3 is made up of 12 amino acids. The CDR3 coding sequence is TGTGCCTGGAGTGATGGTACCGGGGAGCTGTTTTTT. Its translation is CAWSDGTGELFF.

The CDR3 loop is CATIGSGSSTDTQYF. The CDR3 DNA reads as TGTGCCACAATCGGTAGCGGGTCCAGCACAGATACGCAGTATTTT. The chain carries TRBV28 and TRBJ2-3; 7 bases are a match to TRBD2. The CDR3 length is 15 residues. Germline assignment: CDR1 MDHEN and CDR2 SYDVKM. Germline trimming cut 10 bases from V and 0 bases from J; bases unmatched to any gene: 10.

This chain uses TRBV24-1 with TRBJ2-1; weak D call: TRBD2 (7 bases). Trimming removed 5 bases at V and 0 bases at J, with 13 bases between. From germline, CDR1 is KGHDR and CDR2 SFDVKD. This CDR3 has 16 amino acids. CDR3 protein: CATSVKGGGSYNEQFF. The DNA of the CDR3 is TGTGCCACCAGTGTAAAGGGGGGGGGCTCCTACAATGAGCAGTTCTTC.

This clonotype was seen many times. The gene calls are TRBV3-1 and TRBJ1-5; D uncertain. V was trimmed by 4 bases and J by 0 bases, leaving 10 bases between them. The length of the CDR3 is 15 residues. Germline V lookup: CDR1 LGHDT, CDR2 YNNKEL (reference sequence). CDR3 coding DNA: TGTGCCAGCAGCCCCGCTCCGGGTAGCAATCAGCCCCAGCATTTT. Translation gives CASSPAPGSNQPQHF.

CDR3 amino acids: CAWEVNNSPLHF. The CDR3 DNA reads TGTGCCTGGGAAGTAAATAATTCACCCCTCCACTTT. The V call is TRBV30, the J call TRBJ1-6; no reliable D call. Trimming left V 5 bases short and J 5 bases short, with 7 bases between. The germline V gene has CDR1 GTSNPN and CDR2 SVGIG (reference sequence). This CDR3 region has 12 residues.

This clonotype showed up many times. The chain couples TRBV7-9 to TRBJ2-3; 7 bases agree with TRBD1. The germline CDR1 and CDR2 sequences are SEHNR and FQNEAQ (reference sequence). The V and J ends lost 5 bases and 4 bases, in that order; junction bases with no gene match: 6. This CDR3 is 14 amino acids long. The CDR3 loop is CASSRDRIPDTQYF. The DNA of the CDR3 is TGTGCCAGCAGCCGGGACAGAATTCCAGATACGCAGTATTTT.

This clonotype occurred many times. CDR3 DNA sequence: TGTGCCAGCACCCGGCAGGGAGGGAGCGAGCAGTACTTC. Translating it yields CASTRQGGSEQYF. J is TRBJ2-7 and V is TRBV28, with TRBD2 identical over 7 bases. The CDR3 has 13 residues. V was clipped by 7 bases and J by 6 bases; unmatched bases: 9. Germline V gene data show CDR1 as MDHEN and CDR2 as SYDVKM.

V is TRBV29-1 and J is TRBJ1-1; D unresolved. This CDR3 is 11 amino acids long. From germline, CDR1 is SQVTM and CDR2 ANQGSEA. With 3 bases removed from V and 7 bases from J, the gap between germline ends came to 9 bases. The CDR3 loop is CSVEVGREAFF. As DNA, the CDR3 is TGCAGCGTTGAGGTGGGTCGTGAAGCTTTCTTT. The complete variable domain, with remaining parts taken from reference TRBV29-1 and TRBJ1-1, reads SAVISQKPSRDICQRGTSLTIQCQVDSQVTMMFWYRQQPGQSLTLIATANQGSEATYESGFVIDKFPISRPNLTFSTLTVSNMSPEDSSIYLCSVEVGREAFFGQGTRLTVV.

The CDR3 region is CASSLAPRGAGGANVLTF. The CDR3 DNA reads TGCGCCAGCAGCTTGGCCCCCCGGGGGGCGGGCGGGGCCAACGTCCTGACTTTC. The chain couples TRBV5-1 to TRBJ2-6, with D possibly matching TRBD2 (7 bases). V was shortened by 0 bases and J by 4 bases, with 17 bases between the two germline ends. Germline V gene data show CDR1 as SGHRS and CDR2 as YFSETQ. The CDR3 covers 18 residues.

V gene TRBV19 combines with J gene TRBJ1-5; D is unresolved. The germline V gene has CDR1 LNHDA and CDR2 SQIVND (reference sequence). Trimming stripped 1 base from V and 4 bases from J, with 11 bases between. This CDR3 has 15 residues. CDR3 amino acids: CASSIASGNNQPQHF. As DNA, the CDR3 is TGTGCCAGTAGTATAGCGAGCGGGAATAATCAGCCCCAGCATTTT.

This clonotype was recorded a few times. The chain couples TRBV18 to TRBJ2-7; D possibly matches TRBD1 or TRBD2 (5 bases each). The CDR3 loop spans 13 amino acids. The V and J ends lost 6 bases and 4 bases respectively, with 13 bases between them. Per germline, CDR1 KGHSH and CDR2 LQKENI. The CDR3 loop reads CASSPVGAYEQYF. The DNA of the CDR3 is TGTGCCAGCTCCCCGGTCGGGGCTTACGAGCAGTACTTC. Full variable domain (missing parts from reference TRBV18 and TRBJ2-7): NAGVMQNPRHLVRRRGQEARLRCSPMKGHSHVYWYRQLPEEGLKFMVYLQKENIIDESGMPKERFSAEFPKEGPSILRIQQVVRGDSAAYFCASSPVGAYEQYFGPGTRLTVT.

This clonotype has ten or more counts. This chain connects TRBV30 to TRBJ1-1; D perhaps matches TRBD1 (5 bases). From germline, CDR1 is GTSNPN and CDR2 SVGIG (reference sequence). Trimming left V 6 bases short and J 1 base short, with 12 bases between. The CDR3 is 13 amino acids. The CDR3 DNA is TGTGCCTGCAGACAGCTTTCGAACACTGAAGCTTTCTTT. Residues: CACRQLSNTEAFF.

This clonotype was counted a few times. The V call is TRBV7-3, the J call TRBJ2-1; weak D call: TRBD1 (6 bases). The germline CDR1 and CDR2 sequences are SGHTA and FQGTGA. The CDR3 loop spans 15 amino acids. Deletions cut 3 bases from V and 2 bases from J, with 11 bases between. CDR3 sequence: CASSLAGQTYNEQFF. As DNA, the CDR3 is TGTGCCAGCAGCTTGGCCGGACAGACCTACAATGAGCAGTTCTTC.